A single sample is the source of the 17 T cell receptor beta chains below, sequenced in a study of shared T cell receptors in the human thymus (dated by TCRdb to the early 2020s). The protocol used for the library was the immunoSEQ multiplex PCR assay. This is the immuneACCESS table as TCRdb keeps it, with only in-frame sequences that have V and J called. A part of the clones is gone; compared with another copy, unresolved V genes explain less than half, and the rest is unexplained. This sample has 540,000 or so clones in its table, and 70% to 80% of those were observed once. Clones ranked in the top ten supply about 0.012% of the sample. This same sample was also taken into another study, of human thymus T cells.

What was sequenced was thymocytes. These receptors came from a boy younger than two with a congenital heart defect. Donor details come from another sample of the same person, matched by shared clones.

The chain combines TRBV7-9 with TRBJ2-5; the match to TRBD2 covers 15 bases. Germline V gene data show CDR1 as SEHNR and CDR2 as FQNEAQ (reference sequence). The length of the CDR3 is 17 residues. V shed 6 bases, J shed 9 bases, and the junction held 14 bases outside the gene matches. CDR3 nucleotide sequence: TGTGCCAGCAGTATCTCCCGGACTAGCGGGGGGGGTCGGGCCCAGTACTTC. Its protein is CASSISRTSGGGRAQYF. Together with reference TRBV7-9 and TRBJ2-5, the CDR3 gives the full variable domain: DTGVSQNPRHKITKRGQNVTFRCDPISEHNRLYWYRQTLGQGPEFLTYFQNEAQLEKSRLLSDRFSAERPKGSFSTLEIQRTEQGDSAMYLCASSISRTSGGGRAQYFGPGTRLLVL.

The chain links TRBV29-1 to TRBJ1-1, with D tentatively TRBD1 (5 bases). Between the trimmed V and J ends, which lost 5 bases and 1 base, there was a span of 5 bases. CDR3 size: 11 residues. From germline, CDR1 is SQVTM and CDR2 ANQGSEA. The CDR3 sequence: CSVRGNTEAFF. CDR3 DNA: TGCAGCGTTAGGGGGAACACTGAAGCTTTCTTT.

The rearrangement joins TRBV7-9 to TRBJ2-7; 7 positions match TRBD2. The CDR3 contains 15 residues. V lost 1 base to trimming and J lost 0 bases; unmatched junction nucleotides: 3. Germline V gene sequence: CDR1 SEHNR, CDR2 FQNEAQ (reference sequence). DNA for the CDR3: TGTGCCAGCAGCTTAGGGGGAGGGAGCTCCTACGAGCAGTACTTC. Protein: CASSLGGGSSYEQYF.

This sequence joins TRBV5-8 and TRBJ2-5, with 7 positions matching TRBD2. Germline V gene sequence: CDR1 SGHTS, CDR2 YDEGEE. The CDR3 runs 16 residues. V lost 0 bases to trimming and J lost 2 bases; unmatched junction nucleotides: 7. Here the CDR3 reads CASSLAVAGEQETQYF. The DNA for the CDR3 is TGTGCCAGCAGCTTGGCAGTAGCGGGTGAACAAGAGACCCAGTACTTC.

The chain links TRBV6-1 to TRBJ1-5; D is unclear. Germline CDR1 is MNHNS and CDR2 is SASEGT. CDR3 length: 16 residues. Trimming removed 3 bases at V and 6 bases at J, with 18 bases between. This CDR3 reads CASSDVRDGDSQPQHF. The CDR3 DNA reads as TGTGCCAGCAGTGATGTCCGGGATGGGGATAGTCAGCCCCAGCATTTT.

In its sample, this clone was seen a few times. J is TRBJ1-2 and V is TRBV29-1, with TRBD1 matching 11 bases. This CDR3 region has 13 residues. Looked up from germline, CDR1 is SQVTM and CDR2 is ANQGSEA. V was pared by 6 bases and J by 6 bases, with 6 bases of the junction left unmatched. The CDR3 sequence: CSVRTGGAHGYTF. CDR3 nucleotides: TGCAGCGTAAGGACAGGGGGCGCACATGGCTACACCTTC.

The chain is built from TRBV10-3 and TRBJ2-1; TRBD1 is a possible D gene (5 bases). Trimming left V 0 bases short and J 6 bases short, with 12 bases between. This CDR3 is 15 amino acids long. Germline-derived CDR1 and CDR2 are ENHRY and SYGVKD. DNA of the CDR3: TGTGCCATCAGTGAGTCGGGGCATCAAGGCAATGAGCAGTTCTTC. This sequence encodes CAISESGHQGNEQFF.

The chain employs TRBV7-8 and TRBJ2-1; 10 nucleotides match TRBD2. The V gene's germline CDR1 is SGHVS and CDR2 FQNEAQ. The CDR3 has 15 residues. The J segment lost 7 bases and the V segment lost 5 bases, leaving 8 bases of the junction unmatched. The CDR3 bases are TGTGCCAGCAGCGGGGGGTCTAGCGGGAGAAATGAGCAGTTCTTC. This gives the protein CASSGGSSGRNEQFF.

The rearrangement uses TRBV2 and TRBJ2-3; D is unresolved. Germline-derived CDR1 and CDR2 are SNHLY and FYNNEI. This CDR3 region has 15 residues. V was cut by 3 bases and J by 2 bases, with 12 bases left in between. CDR3 nucleotides: TGTGCCAGCAGTGACTCAACTCCCGACACAGATACGCAGTATTTT. This gives the protein CASSDSTPDTDTQYF.

This rearrangement joins TRBV6-5 to TRBJ2-7; D uncertain. The germline CDR1 and CDR2 sequences are MNHEY and SVGAGI. CDR3 size: 14 residues. The V gene lost 6 bases and the J gene lost 5 bases, with 17 bases spanning the gap. The DNA for the CDR3 is TGTGCCAGCAGAGAGGCTCACCCCCCGGACGAGCAGTACTTC. Translated: CASREAHPPDEQYF.

V usage is TRBV6-1 and J usage is TRBJ2-5; 15 bases map to TRBD2. There are 21 residues in the CDR3. Germline lookup yields CDR1 MNHNS and CDR2 SASEGT. Unmatched junction bases numbered 18, after V lost 2 bases and J lost 5 bases. CDR3 in DNA: TGTGCCAGCAGTGAAAGGGGGACAATTGGACTAGCGGGAGGGGGGCTGGAGACCCAGTACTTC. This gives the protein CASSERGTIGLAGGGLETQYF.

The gene calls are TRBV9 and TRBJ2-1; 8 bases line up with TRBD2. Germline V gives CDR1 SGDLS, CDR2 YYNGEE. CDR3 size: 16 residues. V dropped 0 bases and J dropped 10; count of bases not matched to a gene: 12. DNA for the CDR3: TGTGCCAGCAGCGTAGGAGCGGGGGACCCCTCGGGGGAGCAGTTCTTC. As protein: CASSVGAGDPSGEQFF.

The rearrangement uses TRBV9 and TRBJ1-1; 8 positions match TRBD1. V gave up 3 bases and J gave up 2 bases; unmatched junction bases: 15. From germline, CDR1 is SGDLS and CDR2 YYNGEE. The CDR3 is 18 residues long. The CDR3 bases are TGTGCCAGCAGCGGAGCCCCCTCCGACAGGGGACAAAACACTGAAGCTTTCTTT. Its translation is CASSGAPSDRGQNTEAFF.

The chain uses TRBV7-2 and TRBJ2-7, with 11 bases identical to TRBD1. V lost 5 bases and J lost 6; bases outside the gene matches: 6. The germline gives CDR1 SGHTA, CDR2 FQGNSA. The CDR3 has 14 amino acids. The CDR3 loop is CASSPDRGPIEQYF. For the CDR3, the DNA is TGTGCCAGCAGCCCGGACAGGGGGCCCATCGAGCAGTACTTC.

CDR3 in DNA: TGTGCCAGCAGCCCTTCCTGGGGGCTAGCGGGTCACTACGAGCAGTACTTC. It yields the protein CASSPSWGLAGHYEQYF. The chain employs TRBV7-2 and TRBJ2-7; TRBD2 matches at 8 bases. With 5 bases clipped from V and 3 bases from J, the junction kept 15 bases outside the gene matches. This CDR3 is 17 amino acids long. Germline assignment: CDR1 SGHTA and CDR2 FQGNSA.

The chain recombines TRBV5-1 with TRBJ1-1, with D unresolved. CDR1 is SGHRS and CDR2 is YFSETQ in the germline V gene. This CDR3 region has 15 residues. V gave up 0 bases and J gave up 1 base, with 10 bases separating them. The CDR3: CASSLEYCGNTEAFF. The CDR3 DNA follows: TGCGCCAGCAGCTTGGAATATTGCGGGAACACTGAAGCTTTCTTT.

V gene TRBV27 combines with J gene TRBJ2-7, with 9 bases matching TRBD1. CDR3 length equals 15 residues. Germline V gene sequence: CDR1 MNHEY, CDR2 SMNVEV (reference sequence). J gave up 3 bases and V 0 bases, and 3 bases lay outside the gene matches. Here the CDR3 DNA reads TGTGCCAGCAGTTTATCTACGGACAGGGGCTACGAGCAGTACTTC. Residues: CASSLSTDRGYEQYF.